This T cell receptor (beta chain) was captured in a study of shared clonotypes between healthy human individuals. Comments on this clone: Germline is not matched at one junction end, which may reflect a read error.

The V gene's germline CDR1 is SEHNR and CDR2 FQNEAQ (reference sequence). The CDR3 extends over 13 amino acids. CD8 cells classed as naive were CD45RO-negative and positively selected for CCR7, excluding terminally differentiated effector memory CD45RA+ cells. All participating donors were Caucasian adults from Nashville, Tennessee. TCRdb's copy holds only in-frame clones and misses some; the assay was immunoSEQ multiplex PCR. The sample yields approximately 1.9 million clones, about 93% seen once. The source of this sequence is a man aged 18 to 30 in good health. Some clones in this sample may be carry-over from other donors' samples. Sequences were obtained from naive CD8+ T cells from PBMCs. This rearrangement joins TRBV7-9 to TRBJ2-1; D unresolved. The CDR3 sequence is CASSLLSHNEQFF. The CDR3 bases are TGTGCCAGCAGCTTGCTCTCCCACAATGAGCAGTTCTTC.